The sequence of this T cell receptor beta chain was determined in a study of human T cells and chemical hapten exposure. Study-level points and caveats: Because all patients had alopecia, their immune responses might differ from healthy ones.

MiXCR, run by TCRdb on the RACE reads, gives a single entry per CDR3 protein. The table shows 250,000 or so distinct CDR3 sequences, with 7.5% to 9% occurring only once. In the case of this clonotype: Its antigen is currently unknown. A single base separates this from a much larger clone, so it may be a read error.

Germline lookup yields CDR1 SGHTA and CDR2 FQGNSA. This CDR3 region has 13 residues. The time point is: pre-sensitization, week 0. The treatment: therapeutic diphenylcyclopropenone sensitization with weekly scalp DPC. The starting material was whole blood, obtained in connection with sensitization to the hapten diphenylcyclopropenone (DPC). The TCR comes from a man aged 18 to 35 with alopecia areata. Some clones in this sample may be carry-over from other donors' samples. The chain employs TRBV7-2 and TRBJ2-3; D is unclear. CDR3 region: CVSSVVRTDTQYF. The CDR3 DNA reads TGTGTCAGCAGCGTTGTAAGGACAGATACGCAGTATTTT.